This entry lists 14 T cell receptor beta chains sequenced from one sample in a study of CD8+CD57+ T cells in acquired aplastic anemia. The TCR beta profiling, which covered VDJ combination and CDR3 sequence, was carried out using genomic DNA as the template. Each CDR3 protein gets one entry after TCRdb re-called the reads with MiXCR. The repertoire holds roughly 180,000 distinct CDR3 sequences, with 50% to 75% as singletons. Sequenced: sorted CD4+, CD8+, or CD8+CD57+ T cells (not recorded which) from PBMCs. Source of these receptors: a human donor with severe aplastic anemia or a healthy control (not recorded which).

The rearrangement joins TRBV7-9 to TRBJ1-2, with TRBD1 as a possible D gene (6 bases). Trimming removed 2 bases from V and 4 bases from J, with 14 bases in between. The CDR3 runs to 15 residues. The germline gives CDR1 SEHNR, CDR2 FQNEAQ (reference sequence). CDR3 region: CASSLHQGLGYGYTF. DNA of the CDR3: TGTGCCAGCAGCTTACATCAGGGGCTCGGCTATGGCTACACCTTC. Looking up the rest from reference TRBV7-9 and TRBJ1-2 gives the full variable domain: DTGVSQNPRHKITKRGQNVTFRCDPISEHNRLYWYRQTLGQGPEFLTYFQNEAQLEKSRLLSDRFSAERPKGSFSTLEIQRTEQGDSAMYLCASSLHQGLGYGYTFGSGTRLTVV.

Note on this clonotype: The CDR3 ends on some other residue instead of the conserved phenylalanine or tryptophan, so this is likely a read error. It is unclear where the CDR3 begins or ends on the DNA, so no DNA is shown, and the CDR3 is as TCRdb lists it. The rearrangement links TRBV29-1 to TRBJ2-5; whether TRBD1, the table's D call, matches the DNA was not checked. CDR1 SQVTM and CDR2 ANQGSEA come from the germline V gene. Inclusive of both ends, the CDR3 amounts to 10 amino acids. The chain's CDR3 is CSVPDRELPP.

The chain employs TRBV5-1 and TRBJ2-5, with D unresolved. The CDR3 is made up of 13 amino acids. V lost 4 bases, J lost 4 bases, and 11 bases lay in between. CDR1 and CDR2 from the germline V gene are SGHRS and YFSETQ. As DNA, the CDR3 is TGCGCCAGCAGCCGCCGCATTCCAGAGACCCAGTACTTC. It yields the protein CASSRRIPETQYF.

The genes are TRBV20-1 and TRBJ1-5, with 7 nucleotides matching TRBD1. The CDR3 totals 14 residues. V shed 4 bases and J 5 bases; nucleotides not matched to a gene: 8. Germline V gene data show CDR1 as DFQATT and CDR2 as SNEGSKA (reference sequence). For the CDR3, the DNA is TGCAGTGCTAAACGGGACAGTGAGTATCAGCCCCAGCATTTT. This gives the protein CSAKRDSEYQPQHF.

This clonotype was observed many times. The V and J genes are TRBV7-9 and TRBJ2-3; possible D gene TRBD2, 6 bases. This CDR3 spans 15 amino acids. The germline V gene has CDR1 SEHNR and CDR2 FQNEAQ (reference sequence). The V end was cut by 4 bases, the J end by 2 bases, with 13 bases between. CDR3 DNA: TGTGCCAGCAGCTCCGGGACTCGCCCCACAGATACGCAGTATTTT. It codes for CASSSGTRPTDTQYF.

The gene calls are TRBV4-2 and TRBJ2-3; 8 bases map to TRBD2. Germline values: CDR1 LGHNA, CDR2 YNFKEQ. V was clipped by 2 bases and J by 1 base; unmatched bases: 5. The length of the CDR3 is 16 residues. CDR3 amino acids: CASSQPGLAGTDTQYF. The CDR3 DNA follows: TGTGCCAGCAGCCAACCCGGACTAGCTGGCACAGATACGCAGTATTTT.

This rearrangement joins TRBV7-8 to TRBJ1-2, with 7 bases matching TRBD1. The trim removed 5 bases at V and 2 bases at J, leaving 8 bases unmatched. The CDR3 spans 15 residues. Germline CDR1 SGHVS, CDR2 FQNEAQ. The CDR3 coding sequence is TGTGCCAGCAGCCCCCGGACAGGCAAGAACTATGGCTACACCTTC. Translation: CASSPRTGKNYGYTF.

The CDR3 region is CASSPFGPYEQYF. CDR3 nucleotide sequence: TGTGCCAGCAGCCCGTTCGGGCCCTACGAGCAGTACTTC. The V gene is TRBV7-6, the J gene TRBJ2-7; D gene uncertain. The CDR3 length is 13 residues. With 5 bases removed from V and 2 bases from J, the gap between germline ends came to 10 bases. Germline V gene lookup returns CDR1 SGHVS and CDR2 FNYEAQ. Together with reference TRBV7-6 and TRBJ2-7, the CDR3 gives the full variable domain: GAGVSQSPRYKVTKRGQDVALRCDPISGHVSLYWYRQALGQGPEFLTYFNYEAQQDKSGLPNDRFSAERPEGSISTLTIQRTEQRDSAMYRCASSPFGPYEQYFGPGTRLTVT.

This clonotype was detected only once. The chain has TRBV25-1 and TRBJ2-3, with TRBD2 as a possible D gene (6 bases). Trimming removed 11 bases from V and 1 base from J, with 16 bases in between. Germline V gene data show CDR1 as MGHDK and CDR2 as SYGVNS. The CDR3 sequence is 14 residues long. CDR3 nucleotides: TGTGCCTCGAGGCGGGAACACGGCACAGATACGCAGTATTTT. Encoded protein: CASRREHGTDTQYF.

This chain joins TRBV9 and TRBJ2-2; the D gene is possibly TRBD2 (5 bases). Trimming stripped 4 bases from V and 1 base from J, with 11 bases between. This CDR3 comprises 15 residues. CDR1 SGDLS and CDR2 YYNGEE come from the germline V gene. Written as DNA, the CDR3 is TGTGCCAGCAGCCCGCGAGGGCAGAACACCGGGGAGCTGTTTTTT. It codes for CASSPRGQNTGELFF.

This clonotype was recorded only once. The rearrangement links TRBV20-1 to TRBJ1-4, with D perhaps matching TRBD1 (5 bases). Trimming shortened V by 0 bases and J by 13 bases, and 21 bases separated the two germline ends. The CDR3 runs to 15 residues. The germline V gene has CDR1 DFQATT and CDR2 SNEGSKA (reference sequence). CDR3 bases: TGCAGTGCTAGAGACCGACAGAGACCTAGGGACGTACTGTTTTTT. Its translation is CSARDRQRPRDVLFF.

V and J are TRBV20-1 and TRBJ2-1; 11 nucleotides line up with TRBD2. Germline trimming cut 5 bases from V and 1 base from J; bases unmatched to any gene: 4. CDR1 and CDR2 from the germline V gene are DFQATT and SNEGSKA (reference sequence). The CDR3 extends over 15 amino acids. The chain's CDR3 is CSAPTSGGSYNEQFF. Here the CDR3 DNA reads TGCAGTGCTCCTACTAGCGGGGGATCCTACAATGAGCAGTTCTTC.

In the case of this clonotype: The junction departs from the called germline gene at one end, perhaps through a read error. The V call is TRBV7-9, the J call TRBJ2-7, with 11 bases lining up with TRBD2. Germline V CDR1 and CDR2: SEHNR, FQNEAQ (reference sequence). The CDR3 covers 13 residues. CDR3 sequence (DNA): TGTGCCCGCAGCGCGGAACTAGCGGGGGAACCGTACTTC. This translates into CARSAELAGEPYF.

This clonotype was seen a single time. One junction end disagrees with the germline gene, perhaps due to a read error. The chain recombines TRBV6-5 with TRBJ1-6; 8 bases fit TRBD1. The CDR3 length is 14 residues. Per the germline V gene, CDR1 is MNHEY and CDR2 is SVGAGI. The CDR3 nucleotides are TGTGCCGGCAGCACGGACAGGGTGCTATCACCCCTCCACTTT. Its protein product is CAGSTDRVLSPLHF.